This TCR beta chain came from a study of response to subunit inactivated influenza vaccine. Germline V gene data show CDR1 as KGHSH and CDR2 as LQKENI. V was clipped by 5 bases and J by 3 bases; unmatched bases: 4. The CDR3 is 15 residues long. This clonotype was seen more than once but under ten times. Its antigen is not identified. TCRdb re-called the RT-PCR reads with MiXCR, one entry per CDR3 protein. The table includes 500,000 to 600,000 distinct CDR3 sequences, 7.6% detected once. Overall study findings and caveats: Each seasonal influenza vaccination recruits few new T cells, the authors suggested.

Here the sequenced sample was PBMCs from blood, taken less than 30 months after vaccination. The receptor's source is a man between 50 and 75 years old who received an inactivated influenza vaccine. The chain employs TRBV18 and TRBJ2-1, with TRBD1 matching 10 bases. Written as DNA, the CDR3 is TGTGCCAGCTCAACCGGGACAGGGGTCTACAATGAGCAGTTCTTC. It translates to CASSTGTGVYNEQFF.